Sequencing of this T cell receptor beta chain was carried out in a study of siplizumab effects on memory and regulatory T cells. Method: immunoSEQ multiplex PCR; TCRdb's copy keeps in-frame clones and lacks some. In the table there are about 87,000 clones, roughly 87% of which are singletons. The V and J ends lost 5 bases and 5 bases, in that order; junction bases with no gene match: 4. The CDR3 covers 15 residues. The germline V gene encodes CDR1 SGHTA and CDR2 FQGTGA. The source of this sequence is a human donor in good health. Sequencing used Tregs sorted from blood. The chain recombines TRBV7-3 with TRBJ2-2; TRBD1 aligns across 11 bases. This chain's CDR3 is CASSPGTGGTGELFF. For the CDR3, the DNA is TGTGCCAGCAGCCCCGGGACAGGGGGGACCGGGGAGCTGTTTTTT.